This T cell receptor beta chain was recovered during a study of PD-L1 blockade in urothelial cancer. The data were produced by immunoSEQ multiplex PCR, yet TCRdb's version contains in-frame clones alone and is incomplete. In the table there are about 45,000 clones, approximately 90% of which are singletons. This clone was counted a few times. Germline CDR1 is MGHRA and CDR2 is YSYEKL. With 2 bases removed from V and 8 bases from J, the gap between germline ends came to 9 bases. This CDR3 comprises 13 residues. The receptor comes from a woman in her sixties with urothelial cancer. The chain uses TRBV4-1 and TRBJ1-4, with TRBD1 as a possible D gene (5 bases). The sample consisted of PBMCs, taken around atezolizumab (anti-PD-L1) treatment. CDR3 DNA sequence: TGCGCCAGCAGCCAACAGGGTGGGGAAAAACTGTTTTTT. Its translation is CASSQQGGEKLFF.